This T cell receptor beta chain was sequenced during a study of blood T cells in healthy people across ages. Then a second PCR, running roughly 6 to 11 cycles, was carried out with a sample-barcoded 5' primer and a J-beta primer mix. TCRdb reprocessed the 5' RACE reads via MiXCR and lists one record per CDR3 protein. Altogether just under 550,000 distinct CDR3 sequences are present, less than 25% being singletons, with the ten largest covering roughly 9%. V lost 8 bases, J lost 11 bases, and 15 bases lay in between. Germline V gives CDR1 SGHTA, CDR2 FQGNSA. This CDR3 is 11 amino acids long. These data were also reused for a study on T cells of mothers and their children.

Sequencing input: blood. The rearrangement joins TRBV7-2 to TRBJ2-5, with D unclear. The receptor's source is a boy younger than 18 in good health. CDR3 sequence (DNA): TGTGCCAGCGGGCTGGCTGGAGAGCAGTACTTC. This encodes CASGLAGEQYF.